Listed here are 30 T cell receptor beta chains from one sample, sequenced in a study of metastatic and nonmetastatic thyroid tumors. TCRdb reanalyzed the PCR reads via MiXCR. The repertoire holds roughly 71,000 clones, with around 20% as singletons. Thyroid surgery was performed in patients who had received no treatment beforehand. Sequenced sample: blood. These receptors originate from a female donor with papillary thyroid cancer or a benign thyroid nodule (not recorded which). Some clones in this sample may be carry-over from other donors' samples.

This clone was counted ten times or more. The V call is TRBV2, the J call TRBJ1-2; D call uncertain. CDR1 and CDR2 (germline): SNHLY, FYNNEI. With 11 bases removed from V and 4 bases from J, the gap between germline ends came to 14 bases. The CDR3 length is 12 residues. The CDR3 spells CAPSLHVYGYTF. The DNA for the CDR3 is TGTGCCCCCAGCCTTCACGTCTATGGCTACACCTTC.

This clone was seen many times. The rearrangement uses TRBV5-1 and TRBJ2-3; 8 nucleotides agree with TRBD2. With 0 bases clipped from V and 3 bases from J, the junction kept 12 bases outside the gene matches. The CDR3 totals 18 residues. Looked up from germline, CDR1 is SGHRS and CDR2 is YFSETQ. The chain's CDR3 is CASSLVPLPSGSTDTQYF. The CDR3 bases are TGCGCCAGCAGCTTGGTGCCCTTGCCGAGCGGGAGTACAGATACGCAGTATTTT.

Comment on this clone: The germline gene is not matched at one end of the junction; a read error may be the cause. V gene TRBV7-8 combines with J gene TRBJ2-2; unclear D gene. The CDR3 runs 12 residues. The germline CDR1 and CDR2 sequences are SGHVS and FQNEAQ. CDR3 DNA: TGTGCAGGATGGTTCTACACCTGGGAGCTGTTTTTT. Encoded protein: CAGWFYTWELFF.

The genes are TRBV6-2 or TRBV6-3 and TRBJ1-6; D uncertain. This CDR3 comprises 14 residues. Trimming removed 6 bases from V and 8 bases from J, with 14 bases in between. Germline CDR1 and CDR2: MNHEY and SVGEGT. In DNA form, the CDR3 reads TGTGCCAGCAGCCTCCTCTCGGTCGATTCACCCCTCCACTTT. As protein: CASSLLSVDSPLHF.

This clone showed up many times. The chain combines TRBV12-3 or TRBV12-4 with TRBJ1-4; a weak D match, TRBD1 (6 bases). Deletions cut 7 bases from V and 7 bases from J, with 16 bases between. This CDR3 is 14 amino acids long. In DNA, the CDR3 is TGTGCCAGCACCGCCGGGGGGCAGGGTGAAAAACTGTTTTTT. It yields the protein CASTAGGQGEKLFF.

The chain links TRBV11-2 to TRBJ1-5; D not resolved. Germline V CDR1 and CDR2: SGHAT, FQNNGV. Trimming left V 2 bases short and J 5 bases short, with 7 bases between. The CDR3 loop spans 13 amino acids. CDR3 loop: CASSLIQDQPQHF. The CDR3 DNA reads TGTGCCAGCAGCTTAATCCAGGATCAGCCCCAGCATTTT. The whole variable domain, remainder taken from reference TRBV11-2 and TRBJ1-5, is EAGVAQSPRYKIIEKRQSVAFWCNPISGHATLYWYQQILGQGPKLLIQFQNNGVVDDSQLPKDRFSAERLKGVDSTLKIQPAKLEDSAVYLCASSLIQDQPQHFGDGTRLSIL.

Ten or more counts support this clone. A much larger clone lies a single base off, so this may be a read error. The CDR3 here is CASSLAGDYSGTTIYF. The CDR3 DNA sequence: TGTGCCAGCAGTTTAGCAGGGGATTACTCTGGAACCACCATATATTTT. The rearrangement uses TRBV12-3 or TRBV12-4 and TRBJ1-3; D might be TRBD1 (5 bases). The CDR3 has 16 residues.

This clone was recorded many times. The J gene is TRBJ1-1, the V gene TRBV6-1; 8 bases are shared with TRBD1. In germline, CDR1 is MNHNS, CDR2 SASEGT. The CDR3 runs to 13 residues. Trimming took 5 bases from V and 4 from J; bases not matched to a gene: 3. This chain's CDR3 is CASSTDRGTEAFF. The CDR3 bases are TGTGCCAGCAGTACCGACAGGGGCACTGAAGCTTTCTTT.

This clone appeared many times. The chain combines TRBV4-2 with TRBJ1-1; no clear D. Trimming pared 4 bases from V and 4 bases from J, leaving 10 bases between. Germline V gene data show CDR1 as LGHNA and CDR2 as YNFKEQ. This CDR3 is 13 amino acids long. The CDR3: CASSLGEGTEAFF. CDR3 nucleotide sequence: TGTGCCAGCAGCCTAGGAGAGGGCACTGAAGCTTTCTTT.

There are a few counts of this clone. The genes are TRBV6-1 and TRBJ1-4; D is unclear. CDR3 size: 17 residues. Per germline, CDR1 MNHNS and CDR2 SASEGT. The V gene lost 7 bases and the J gene lost 0 bases, with 18 bases spanning the gap. The CDR3 spells CASTFVPGLATNEKLFF. The CDR3 DNA is TGTGCCAGCACATTTGTCCCGGGATTGGCAACTAATGAAAAACTGTTTTTT.

This clone has ten or more counts. The same CDR3 is also encoded by other DNA sequences in this sample. The rearrangement uses TRBV11-2 and TRBJ2-5; 8 nucleotides agree with TRBD1. This CDR3 has 15 amino acids. V lost 3 bases, J lost 5 bases, and 8 bases stayed unmatched. Germline CDR1 and CDR2: SGHAT and FQNNGV. CDR3 in amino acids: CASSFVDRVQETQYF. Here the CDR3 DNA reads TGTGCCAGCAGCTTCGTGGACAGGGTCCAGGAGACCCAGTACTTC.

As DNA, the CDR3 is TGTGCCAGCAGCTTACAGGGGTTAGGCACCGAAGCTTTCTTT. It translates to CASSLQGLGTEAFF. The chain recombines TRBV7-9 with TRBJ1-1, with a weak D call TRBD1 (6 bases). V lost 2 bases and J 8 bases, leaving 15 bases between the germline ends. Germline CDR1 is SEHNR and CDR2 is FQNEAQ (reference sequence). The CDR3 has 14 amino acids.

This clone was picked up many times. The V gene is TRBV20-1, the J gene TRBJ2-7; D ambiguous. CDR1 and CDR2 (germline): DFQATT, SNEGSKA (reference sequence). Trimming shortened V by 8 bases and J by 0 bases, and 20 bases separated the two germline ends. The CDR3 spans 15 residues. The CDR3 loop is CSSSDRALSSYEQYF. The CDR3 nucleotides are TGCAGTTCTTCAGACCGGGCCCTGAGCTCCTACGAGCAGTACTTC.

There are many counts of this clone. This chain uses TRBV27 with TRBJ2-1, with 8 bases aligning to TRBD2. CDR3 length: 19 amino acids. Per the germline V gene, CDR1 is MNHEY and CDR2 is SMNVEV (reference sequence). V gave up 2 bases and J gave up 0 bases; unmatched junction bases: 12. Written as DNA, the CDR3 is TGTGCCAGCAGTTTAAAGAGACTAGCGTTCTTCAGCTCCTACAATGAGCAGTTCTTC. Protein: CASSLKRLAFFSSYNEQFF.

A single count supports this clone. The V call is TRBV7-9, the J call TRBJ1-5; tentatively, D is TRBD1 (6 bases). This CDR3 is built from 14 residues. Germline V gene data show CDR1 as SEHNR and CDR2 as FQNEAQ (reference sequence). Trimming left V 5 bases short and J 4 bases short, with 12 bases between. In DNA form, the CDR3 reads TGTGCCAGCAGCCTAAAAGGGGGGAATCAGCCCCAGCATTTT. Its translation: CASSLKGGNQPQHF.

This clone has a count of ten or more. The chain employs TRBV29-1 and TRBJ2-7, with D unclear. The ends were cut back, 4 bases at V and 0 bases at J, with 10 bases in the middle. CDR1 is SQVTM, CDR2 ANQGSEA, per germline. The CDR3 spans 13 residues. The chain's CDR3 is CSVVRANSYEQYF. The CDR3, as DNA: TGCAGCGTTGTACGGGCAAACTCCTACGAGCAGTACTTC.

This chain connects TRBV3-1 to TRBJ2-7; D ambiguous. The CDR3 loop spans 16 amino acids. Germline CDR1 reads LGHDT; CDR2 reads YNNKEL (reference sequence). With 0 bases removed from V and 6 bases from J, the gap between germline ends came to 18 bases. CDR3 sequence (DNA): TGTGCCAGCAGCCAAGATTCAGGTGGGATCCTCCCCGAGCAGTACTTC. It encodes CASSQDSGGILPEQYF.

This clone has at least ten counts. The chain uses TRBV30 and TRBJ2-1; 8 bases agree with TRBD2. Germline-derived CDR1 and CDR2 are GTSNPN and SVGIG (reference sequence). CDR3 length: 15 amino acids. Trimming took 5 bases from V and 1 from J; bases not matched to a gene: 7. DNA of the CDR3: TGTGCCTGGGGCCCAGCGGGAGTTTCCTACAATGAGCAGTTCTTC. Protein: CAWGPAGVSYNEQFF.

This clone was seen more than once but under ten times. The V gene is TRBV28, the J gene TRBJ1-3; D is unresolved. The CDR3 loop spans 14 amino acids. The V end lost 3 bases, the J end lost 8 bases, and 14 bases lay between the germline ends. CDR1 is MDHEN, CDR2 SYDVKM, per germline. CDR3 sequence reads: CASSLARSRDTIYF. CDR3 nucleotide sequence: TGTGCCAGCAGTTTGGCCCGGTCCAGAGACACCATATATTTT.

This clone has ten or more counts. The J gene is TRBJ1-3, the V gene TRBV29-1, with a possible D match to TRBD1 (5 bases). Germline V gives CDR1 SQVTM, CDR2 ANQGSEA. This CDR3 is 13 amino acids long. Between the trimmed V and J ends, which lost 4 bases and 4 bases, there was a span of 11 bases. The CDR3 spells CSVGGGAGNTIYF. In DNA form, the CDR3 reads TGCAGCGTTGGGGGGGGAGCCGGAAACACCATATATTTT. The complete variable domain, with remaining parts taken from reference TRBV29-1 and TRBJ1-3, reads SAVISQKPSRDICQRGTSLTIQCQVDSQVTMMFWYRQQPGQSLTLIATANQGSEATYESGFVIDKFPISRPNLTFSTLTVSNMSPEDSSIYLCSVGGGAGNTIYFGEGSWLTVV.

This clone appeared many times. This chain connects TRBV6-1 to TRBJ2-6, with 7 nucleotides matching TRBD2. CDR1 MNHNS and CDR2 SASEGT come from the germline V gene. J gave up 1 base and V 11 bases, and 8 bases lay outside the gene matches. The CDR3 is 15 amino acids. The DNA for the CDR3 is TGTGCCGTCAGGAGGGGAGGGTCTGGGGCCAACGTCCTGACTTTC. This codes for CAVRRGGSGANVLTF.

This clone occurred many times. V is TRBV28 and J is TRBJ1-3, with D possibly TRBD1 on 6 matching bases. Per germline, CDR1 MDHEN and CDR2 SYDVKM. The V gene lost 7 bases and the J gene lost 4 bases, with 17 bases spanning the gap. This CDR3 is built from 15 residues. The CDR3 nucleotides read TGTGCCAGCATAGCGGGGGGCGCAGACGGAAACACCATATATTTT. It translates to CASIAGGADGNTIYF.

This clone was recorded at least ten times. The chain is built from TRBV20-1 and TRBJ1-3, with 7 bases aligning to TRBD1. CDR1 and CDR2 (germline): DFQATT, SNEGSKA (reference sequence). The V gene end was trimmed by 3 bases and the J gene end by 1 base; junction bases not matched to a gene: 0. This CDR3 is 13 amino acids long. CDR3 sequence: CSARGQSGNTIYF. CDR3 nucleotides: TGCAGTGCTAGGGGACAGTCTGGAAACACCATATATTTT.

There are many counts of this clone. The chain uses TRBV19 and TRBJ2-7, with 8 bases fitting TRBD1. The trim removed 5 bases at V and 3 bases at J, leaving 12 bases unmatched. The germline V gene encodes CDR1 LNHDA and CDR2 SQIVND (reference sequence). This CDR3 is 16 amino acids long. CDR3 residues: CASSVGSTGAVYEQYF. The CDR3 nucleotides read TGTGCCAGTAGTGTAGGATCGACAGGGGCGGTCTACGAGCAGTACTTC.

By proportion, this clone is medium-sized (0.01 to 0.1%). CDR3 DNA: TGTGCCAGCAGTGACAGCGGGAACTCAAACTACGAGCAGTACTTC. This translates into CASSDSGNSNYEQYF. The V and J genes are TRBV25-1 and TRBJ2-7, with 7 bases lining up with TRBD2. The CDR3 runs 15 residues. With V trimmed by 3 bases and J by 3 bases, 8 bases remained unmatched. Germline CDR1 and CDR2: MGHDK and SYGVNS.

Points on this clone: This sample includes further DNA sequences coding for the same CDR3. CDR3 sequence reads: CASSLGGGLGLQETQYF. The CDR3 DNA follows: TGCGCCAGCAGCTTGGGCGGGGGTTTGGGGCTTCAAGAGACCCAGTACTTC. The chain links TRBV5-1 to TRBJ2-5; the match to TRBD2 covers 7 bases. The CDR3 runs to 17 residues. The V and J ends lost 0 bases and 2 bases, in that order; junction bases with no gene match: 10. Germline CDR1 and CDR2: SGHRS and YFSETQ.

This clone appeared many times. This chain uses TRBV12-3 or TRBV12-4 with TRBJ2-1, with 12 bases fitting TRBD2. Trimming at V came to 5 bases and at J to 9 bases, leaving 14 bases not matched to a gene. The CDR3 length is 17 residues. The CDR3 sequence: CASSVRLAGVMGGEQFF. The DNA of the CDR3 is TGTGCCAGCAGTGTTAGACTAGCGGGAGTTATGGGGGGTGAGCAGTTCTTC.

This clone was detected ten times or more. The V and J genes are TRBV11-2 and TRBJ1-1; 8 positions agree with TRBD1. This CDR3 region has 13 residues. Trimming removed 5 bases from V and 4 bases from J; junction bases left unmatched: 3. Per the germline V gene, CDR1 is SGHAT and CDR2 is FQNNGV. CDR3: CASSQDRGTEAFF. The CDR3 DNA is TGTGCCAGCAGCCAAGACAGGGGCACTGAAGCTTTCTTT.

The rearrangement uses TRBV9 and TRBJ2-7, with a tentative D call TRBD2 (5 bases). This CDR3 contains 15 residues. Germline-derived CDR1 and CDR2 are SGDLS and YYNGEE. The V end lost 4 bases, the J end lost 5 bases, and 19 bases lay between the germline ends. In DNA, the CDR3 is TGTGCCAGCAGCTCCGGCGCCATAGCGTCCCACGAGCAGTACTTC. It is translated as CASSSGAIASHEQYF.

The chain recombines TRBV30 with TRBJ2-2, with D uncertain. The length of the CDR3 is 11 residues. V was clipped by 4 bases and J by 8 bases, with 8 bases between them. Germline CDR1 is GTSNPN and CDR2 is SVGIG (reference sequence). The CDR3 spells CAWNSKGELFF. For the CDR3, the DNA is TGTGCCTGGAACAGTAAGGGGGAGCTGTTTTTT.